These 11 T cell receptor beta chains came from one sample sequenced in a study of siplizumab effects on memory and regulatory T cells. Sequencing was performed with immunoSEQ multiplex PCR; in TCRdb, only in-frame clones are kept and a portion is missing. The sample carries just over 60,000 clones, 65% to 80% recorded once. Source material: memory CD4+ T cells sorted from blood. These receptors were taken from a human donor in good health.

The chain combines TRBV5-4 with TRBJ1-2; TRBD1 matches 10 bases. The V and J ends lost 1 base and 8 bases, in that order; junction bases with no gene match: 11. Per the germline V gene, CDR1 is SGHNT and CDR2 is YYREEE (reference sequence). The CDR3 is 16 residues long. CDR3 amino acids: CASSLSGTGELGGYTF. DNA of the CDR3: TGTGCCAGCAGCTTGTCTGGGACAGGGGAATTAGGGGGCTACACCTTC. The entire variable domain, with the rest obtained from reference TRBV5-4 and TRBJ1-2, is as follows: ETGVTQSPTHLIKTRGQQVTLRCSSQSGHNTVSWYQQALGQGPQFIFQYYREEENGRGNFPPRFSGLQFPNYSSELNVNALELDDSALYLCASSLSGTGELGGYTFGSGTRLTVV.

This chain joins TRBV10-3 and TRBJ1-3, with a possible D match to TRBD1 (5 bases). This CDR3 comprises 15 residues. Trimming pared 0 bases from V and 8 bases from J, leaving 14 bases between. Germline V gene data show CDR1 as ENHRY and CDR2 as SYGVKD. Here the CDR3 reads CAISESTVRGDTIYF. The CDR3 region has the DNA TGTGCCATCAGTGAGTCGACCGTTAGGGGAGACACCATATATTTT.

The chain couples TRBV9 to TRBJ2-1, with D perhaps TRBD1 or TRBD2 (5 bases each). Between the trimmed V and J ends, which lost 4 bases and 5 bases, there was a span of 16 bases. The CDR3 has 15 amino acids. The germline CDR1 and CDR2 sequences are SGDLS and YYNGEE. CDR3: CASSKRDGSHNEQFF. CDR3 sequence (DNA): TGTGCCAGCAGCAAACGGGACGGTTCGCACAATGAGCAGTTCTTC.

The chain couples TRBV2 to TRBJ2-3, with D perhaps given as TRBD1 or TRBD2 (7 bases each). The V end lost 5 bases, the J end lost 5 bases, and 17 bases lay between the germline ends. The CDR3 totals 15 residues. Germline CDR1 reads SNHLY; CDR2 reads FYNNEI. CDR3 sequence: CASSSRGRGKDTQYF. CDR3 nucleotide sequence: TGTGCCAGCAGTTCAAGGGGGCGGGGGAAAGATACGCAGTATTTT.

The CDR3 sequence is CASSVLLGGVRTQYF. For the CDR3, the DNA is TGTGCCAGCAGTGTACTATTGGGAGGGGTCCGCACCCAGTACTTC. The rearrangement uses TRBV6-1 and TRBJ2-5; 7 bases fit TRBD2. The length of the CDR3 is 15 residues. Trimming removed 4 bases from V and 8 bases from J; junction bases left unmatched: 13. Germline CDR1 reads MNHNS; CDR2 reads SASEGT.

This clone occurred a few times. The rearrangement links TRBV10-3 to TRBJ1-6, with 7 bases matching TRBD1. Per the germline V gene, CDR1 is ENHRY and CDR2 is SYGVKD. CDR3 length: 14 amino acids. Trimming at V came to 7 bases and at J to 7 bases, leaving 7 bases not matched to a gene. CDR3 in DNA: TGTGCCATCACCCGGGACAGTCAGAATTCACCCCTCCACTTT. It encodes CAITRDSQNSPLHF.

The chain uses TRBV6-5 and TRBJ2-7; maybe TRBD1 (5 bases). Germline V gives CDR1 MNHEY, CDR2 SVGAGI. This CDR3 contains 13 residues. The V and J ends lost 7 bases and 3 bases respectively, with 13 bases between them. The CDR3 region has the DNA TGTGCCAGCATCGAACGGCAGGGCTACGAGCAGTACTTC. It encodes CASIERQGYEQYF.

The chain is built from TRBV28 and TRBJ1-1; a weak D match, TRBD1 (6 bases). Germline V gene sequence: CDR1 MDHEN, CDR2 SYDVKM. The CDR3 is 15 residues long. V gave up 4 bases and J gave up 5 bases, with 17 bases separating them. CDR3 DNA sequence: TGTGCCAGCAGTTCATCCGGACAGAAGGGGACTGAAGCTTTCTTT. It codes for CASSSSGQKGTEAFF. Together with reference TRBV28 and TRBJ1-1, the CDR3 gives the full variable domain: DVKVTQSSRYLVKRTGEKVFLECVQDMDHENMFWYRQDPGLGLRLIYFSYDVKMKEKGDIPEGYSVSREKKERFSLILESASTNQTSMYLCASSSSGQKGTEAFFGQGTRLTVV.

V and J are TRBV19 and TRBJ2-3; a possible D gene is TRBD1 (5 bases). The CDR3 is made up of 15 amino acids. Germline CDR1 and CDR2: LNHDA and SQIVND (reference sequence). Trimming removed 5 bases at V and 2 bases at J, with 14 bases between. The CDR3 region is CASSRSTRDTDTQYF. DNA of the CDR3: TGTGCCAGTAGTCGGTCGACCAGGGACACAGATACGCAGTATTTT.

The J gene is TRBJ1-2, the V gene TRBV5-4; unclear D gene. This CDR3 region has 14 residues. The germline CDR1 and CDR2 sequences are SGHNT and YYREEE (reference sequence). The V gene lost 0 bases and the J gene lost 5 bases, with 11 bases spanning the gap. CDR3 amino acids: CASSLESLPYGYTF. In DNA form, the CDR3 reads TGTGCCAGCAGCTTGGAAAGTCTACCTTATGGCTACACCTTC.

The rearrangement uses TRBV6-1 and TRBJ2-7; 10 bases are a match to TRBD1. There are 16 residues in the CDR3. With 2 bases clipped from V and 3 bases from J, the junction kept 7 bases outside the gene matches. Germline CDR1 and CDR2: MNHNS and SASEGT. CDR3 in amino acids: CASSELRDRGGYEQYF. In DNA, the CDR3 is TGTGCCAGCAGTGAACTTAGGGACAGGGGAGGCTACGAGCAGTACTTC.